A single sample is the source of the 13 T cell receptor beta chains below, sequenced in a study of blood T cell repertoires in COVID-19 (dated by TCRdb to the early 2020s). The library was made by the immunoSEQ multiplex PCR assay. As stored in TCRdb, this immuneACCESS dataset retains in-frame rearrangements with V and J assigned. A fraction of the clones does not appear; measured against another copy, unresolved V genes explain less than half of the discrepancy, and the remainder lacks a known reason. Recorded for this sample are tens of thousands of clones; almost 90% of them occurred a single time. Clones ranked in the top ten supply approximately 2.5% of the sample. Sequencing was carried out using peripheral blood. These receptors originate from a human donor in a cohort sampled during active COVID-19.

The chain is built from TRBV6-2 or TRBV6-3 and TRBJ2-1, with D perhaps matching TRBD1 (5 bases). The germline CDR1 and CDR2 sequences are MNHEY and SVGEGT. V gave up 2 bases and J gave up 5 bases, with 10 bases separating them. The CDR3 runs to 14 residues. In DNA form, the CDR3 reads TGTGCCAGCAGTTACGGCAGGGCCAACAATGAGCAGTTCTTC. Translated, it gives CASSYGRANNEQFF.

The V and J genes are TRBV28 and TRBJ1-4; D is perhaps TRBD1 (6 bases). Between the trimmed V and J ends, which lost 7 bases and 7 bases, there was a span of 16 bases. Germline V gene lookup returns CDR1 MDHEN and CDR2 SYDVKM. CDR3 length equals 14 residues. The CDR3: CASTAREGVEKLFF. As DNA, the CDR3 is TGTGCCAGCACCGCCCGGGAGGGGGTTGAAAAACTGTTTTTT.

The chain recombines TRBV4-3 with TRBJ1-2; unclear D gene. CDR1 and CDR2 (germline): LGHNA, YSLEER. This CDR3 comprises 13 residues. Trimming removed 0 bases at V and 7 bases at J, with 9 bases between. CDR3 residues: CASSQDRGSGYTF. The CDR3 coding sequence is TGCGCCAGCAGCCAAGATCGCGGGTCTGGCTACACCTTC.

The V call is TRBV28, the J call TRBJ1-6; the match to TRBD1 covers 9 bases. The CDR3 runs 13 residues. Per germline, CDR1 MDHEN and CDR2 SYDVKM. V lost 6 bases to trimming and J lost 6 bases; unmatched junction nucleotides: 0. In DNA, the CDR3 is TGTGCCAGCAGGACAGGGGGTAATTCACCCCTCCACTTT. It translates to CASRTGGNSPLHF.

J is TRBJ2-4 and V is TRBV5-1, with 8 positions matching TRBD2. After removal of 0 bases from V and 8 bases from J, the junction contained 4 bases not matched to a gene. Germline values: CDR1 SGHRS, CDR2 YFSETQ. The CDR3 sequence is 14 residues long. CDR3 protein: CASSLGAGGDIQYF. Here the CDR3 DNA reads TGCGCCAGCAGCTTGGGGGCGGGAGGTGACATTCAGTACTTC.

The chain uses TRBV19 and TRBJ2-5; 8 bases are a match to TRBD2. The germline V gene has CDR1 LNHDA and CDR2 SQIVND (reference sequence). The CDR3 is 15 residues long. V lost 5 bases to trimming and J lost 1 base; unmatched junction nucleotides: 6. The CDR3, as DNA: TGTGCCAGTAGTGTGACTAGCGTGACCCAAGAGACCCAGTACTTC. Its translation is CASSVTSVTQETQYF.

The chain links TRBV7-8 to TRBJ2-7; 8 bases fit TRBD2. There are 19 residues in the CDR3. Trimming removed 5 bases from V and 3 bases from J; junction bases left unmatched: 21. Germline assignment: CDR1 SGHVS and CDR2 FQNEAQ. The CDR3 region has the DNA TGTGCCAGCAGCAGCGGTCCAGCGGGAGATAAAGTGATGGTCTACGAGCAGTACTTC. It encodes CASSSGPAGDKVMVYEQYF.

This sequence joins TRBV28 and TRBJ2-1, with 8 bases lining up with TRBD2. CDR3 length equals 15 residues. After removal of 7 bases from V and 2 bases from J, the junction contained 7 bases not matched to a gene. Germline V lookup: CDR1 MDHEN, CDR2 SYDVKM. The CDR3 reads CASTKAGRAYNEQFF. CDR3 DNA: TGTGCCAGCACTAAGGCCGGGAGGGCCTACAATGAGCAGTTCTTC. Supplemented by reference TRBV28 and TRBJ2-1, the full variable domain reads DVKVTQSSRYLVKRTGEKVFLECVQDMDHENMFWYRQDPGLGLRLIYFSYDVKMKEKGDIPEGYSVSREKKERFSLILESASTNQTSMYLCASTKAGRAYNEQFFGPGTRLTVL.

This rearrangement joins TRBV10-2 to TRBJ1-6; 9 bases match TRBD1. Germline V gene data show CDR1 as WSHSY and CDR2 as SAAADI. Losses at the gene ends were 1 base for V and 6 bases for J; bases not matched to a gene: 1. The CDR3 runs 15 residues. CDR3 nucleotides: TGCGCCAGCAGTGAGTTGGGACAGGGTAATTCACCCCTCCACTTT. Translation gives CASSELGQGNSPLHF.

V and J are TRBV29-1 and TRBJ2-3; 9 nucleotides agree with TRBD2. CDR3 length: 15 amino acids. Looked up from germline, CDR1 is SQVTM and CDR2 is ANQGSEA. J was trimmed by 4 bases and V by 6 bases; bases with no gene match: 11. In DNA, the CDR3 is TGCAGCGTGGCAACCGGGACTAGCAGCGCAGATACGCAGTATTTT. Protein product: CSVATGTSSADTQYF.

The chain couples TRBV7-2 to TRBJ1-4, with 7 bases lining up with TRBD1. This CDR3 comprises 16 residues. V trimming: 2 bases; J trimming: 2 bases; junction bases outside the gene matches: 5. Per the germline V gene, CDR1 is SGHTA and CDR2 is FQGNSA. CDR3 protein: CASSLSHRGTNEKLFF. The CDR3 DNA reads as TGTGCCAGCAGCTTATCACACAGGGGTACTAATGAAAAACTGTTTTTT. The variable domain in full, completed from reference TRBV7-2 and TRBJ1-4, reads GAGVSQSPSNKVTEKGKDVELRCDPISGHTALYWYRQSLGQGLEFLIYFQGNSAPDKSGLPSDRFSAERTGGSVSTLTIQRTQQEDSAVYLCASSLSHRGTNEKLFFGSGTQLSVL.

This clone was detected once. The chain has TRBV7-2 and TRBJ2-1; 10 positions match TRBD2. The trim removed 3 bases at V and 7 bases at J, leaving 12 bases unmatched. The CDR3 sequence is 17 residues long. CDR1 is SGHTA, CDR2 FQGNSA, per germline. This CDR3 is CASSFLPSGSLANEQFF. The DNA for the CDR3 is TGTGCCAGCAGCTTCTTGCCTAGCGGGAGTCTTGCGAATGAGCAGTTCTTC.

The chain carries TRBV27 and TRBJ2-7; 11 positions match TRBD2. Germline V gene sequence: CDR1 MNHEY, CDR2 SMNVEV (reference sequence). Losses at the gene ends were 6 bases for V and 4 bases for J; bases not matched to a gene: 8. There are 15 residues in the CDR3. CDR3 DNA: TGTGCCAGCAGCCAGTGGCCTAGCGGGAGGTACGAGCAGTACTTC. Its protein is CASSQWPSGRYEQYF.